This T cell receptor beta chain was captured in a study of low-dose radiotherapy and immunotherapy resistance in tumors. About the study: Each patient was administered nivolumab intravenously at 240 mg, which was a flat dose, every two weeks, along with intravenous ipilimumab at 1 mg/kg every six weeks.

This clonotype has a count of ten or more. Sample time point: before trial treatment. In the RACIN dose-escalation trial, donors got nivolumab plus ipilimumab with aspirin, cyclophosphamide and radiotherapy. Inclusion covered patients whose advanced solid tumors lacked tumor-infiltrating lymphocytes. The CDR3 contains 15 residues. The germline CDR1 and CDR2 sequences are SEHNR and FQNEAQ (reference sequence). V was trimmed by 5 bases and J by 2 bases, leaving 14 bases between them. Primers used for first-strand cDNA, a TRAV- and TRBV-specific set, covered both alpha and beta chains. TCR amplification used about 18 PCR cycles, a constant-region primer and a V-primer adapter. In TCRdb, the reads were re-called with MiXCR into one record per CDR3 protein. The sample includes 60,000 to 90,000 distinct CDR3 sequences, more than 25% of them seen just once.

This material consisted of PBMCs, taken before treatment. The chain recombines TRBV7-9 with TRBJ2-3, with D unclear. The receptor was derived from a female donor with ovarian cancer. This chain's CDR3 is CASSLPLLDTDTQYF. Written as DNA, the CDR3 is TGTGCCAGCAGCCTTCCGTTGTTGGACACAGATACGCAGTATTTT.